This T cell receptor beta chain was sequenced in a study of T cell responses to AZD1222 COVID-19 vaccine listed by TCRdb under 2021. General notes on the study: TCR sequencing covered fewer than 250 trial participants: 207 given two doses of AZD1222 and 26 given two doses of MenACWY control vaccine. Enrollment into the trials was organized by age into subgroups of 18-55, 56-69 and 70-plus years, and those subgroups contained approximately 160, 26 and 62 TCR-sequenced participants, respectively.

Counted from cysteine to phenylalanine, this CDR3 has 12 amino acids. Here the CDR3 DNA is all that survives: 36 bases in frame from base 1. The study at large found these results: Participants were mostly white British and included more females than males, and it was suggested by the authors that clonal diversity may have been underestimated. Conclusions about previously exposed vaccinees are limited, since just a handful of AZD1222 recipients were seropositive for SARS-CoV-2 at baseline. The vaccine-associated CD4 TCRs covered the entire spike protein, and the dominant responses fell in regions 160-218 and 743-854. The 56-69-year group was small, and its depth increase did not reach significance, likely because of low power. After two AZD1222 doses, spike-specific TCR breadth and depth were significantly higher than at day 0 and than in MenACWY recipients. Because no samples from the day 14 peak response were available, repertoires could be characterized only after the peak T cell response. Reportedly, almost half of the unique spike-specific TCRs recognized epitopes lying outside the regions that are mutated in the B.1.351 and B.1.1.7 variants.

The CDR3 regions of human TCRbeta chains were analyzed by immunosequencing. The original methods were these. TCRs in the repertoires were matched against a reference library of SARS-CoV-2-specific TCRs that had been generated with the MIRA antigen-specificity platform. Breadth was defined as the fraction of unique TCRs that were SARS-CoV-2-associated, and depth was defined as the fraction of total T cells that were SARS-CoV-2-associated. Using the MIRA data, each spike-specific TCR was assigned both to the spike region to which the TCR was reactive and to a CD4 or CD8 class. Log10-transformed breadth and depth values were compared by one-way ANOVA with Sidak's multiple comparisons tests. TCRdb carries this immuneACCESS record with in-frame sequences only. Its versions omit some clonotypes, under half of them owing to an unresolved V gene in the studies checked, with the rest unexplained. V and J calls plus clone size are reproduced from that table; the DNA served to infer D and trimming. The sample table contains approximately 150,000 clones; only one count was recorded for 80% to 90% of them. The ten largest account for more than 3.5% of the sample.

This specimen's time point label, interpreted: about 28 days (+/-7) after the second vaccine dose. What the treatment or condition label conveys for this sample: meningococcal conjugate vaccine given as trial control. Vaccinee samples came from UK trials COV001 and COV002, including a single-blind randomized controlled phase 2/3 trial of AZD1222 (ChAdOx1 nCoV-19) in healthy adults. For TCRbeta chain sequencing, PBMC samples from trial participants were taken at day 0 and at day 28 after the second dose. A word on this clone: Its antigen target is currently unknown. Qualities for individual bases were not recorded, and no much larger clone is one base off.

Rearrangement joined TRBV21-1 to TRBJ2-7; the DNA was not used to check the table's D call, TRBD2. TRBV21-1 is described as a pseudogene. The sequence derives from an adult who received the MenACWY meningococcal vaccine as a control. The starting material was peripheral blood, obtained 28 days after the second dose of the MenACWY control vaccine. The nucleotide sequence reads as follows: TGTGCCAGCCGGAGGGGCATGAGCGAGCAGTACTTC. The resulting protein is CASRRGMSEQYF.